This entry concerns a single T cell receptor (beta chain). Its specificity is not known. The record originates from a study of T-cell memory formation after mild COVID-19. Points from the study as a whole: Clones that contracted clustered mainly in CM and EM if CD4+ and in EMRA if CD8+. Clones that contracted from day 15 to 85 were balanced CD4/CD8, while later expanders leaned CD4+. Still unconfirmed is whether the second-wave clones peaking on day 37 recognized SARS-CoV-2.

Constant-segment primers were used for 5'RACE, and the resulting TCR alpha and TCR beta cDNA libraries carried sample barcodes and UMIs. TCRdb redid the calling of the 5' RACE reads with MiXCR, one entry per CDR3 protein. Of roughly 49,000 distinct CDR3 sequences listed, roughly 27% are singletons. Sequencing was performed on PBMCs or a T cell subset sorted from them (not recorded which). The receptor was derived from a man aged 18 to 35 who had mild COVID-19 (a few samples of this study predate the infection). Cell type and time point are not known.

The CDR3 is CASSHMAGGGYTF. The CDR3 bases are TGCGCCAGCAGCCACATGGCGGGGGGTGGCTACACCTTC. The chain employs TRBV4-3 and TRBJ1-2; TRBD1 might be the D (5 bases). Trimming took 3 bases from V and 7 from J, leaving 12 bases between them. CDR3 length: 13 amino acids. Germline assignment: CDR1 LGHNA and CDR2 YSLEER.